This T cell receptor (beta chain) was retrieved from a study of blood T cell repertoires in COVID-19. For the study at large: Sites across the United States, Italy and Spain contributed samples from acute and convalescent COVID-19.

This clone was seen a single time. Symptom resolution, clearance, or two negative PCRs marked donors in Cohort 3 as recovered. The CDR3 has 13 amino acids. Germline V lookup: CDR1 ENHRY, CDR2 SYGVKD. The method was immunoSEQ multiplex PCR; TCRdb's version includes in-frame clones alone and lacks a portion of them. Among about 310,000 clones listed, roughly 90% were seen once. The gene calls are TRBV10-3 and TRBJ2-3; 11 positions match TRBD1. The receptor's source is a woman aged 35 to 49 who had recovered from COVID-19. The sequencing input was PBMCs or T cells enriched from blood (not recorded which). CDR3 residues: CGHGQGATDTQYF. In DNA form, the CDR3 reads TGTGGACATGGACAGGGGGCAACAGATACGCAGTATTTT.